One and the same sample provided the 16 T cell receptor beta chains below, sequenced in a study of cytomegalovirus exposure and HLA in healthy donors. Both 60 Vbeta primers and 13 Jbeta primers went into the PCR. Assay: immunoSEQ multiplex PCR; the TCRdb copy retains only in-frame clones and omits some. Of 120,000 to 150,000 clones listed, 60% to 80% are singletons. Sequencing input: PBMCs. These receptors all come from a woman between 25 and 40 years old in good health and CMV-seronegative.

The V call is TRBV19, the J call TRBJ2-4; a weak D match, TRBD2 (5 bases). The length of the CDR3 is 13 residues. V lost 5 bases to trimming and J lost 3 bases, with 8 bases between them. The V gene's germline CDR1 is LNHDA and CDR2 SQIVND (reference sequence). The CDR3 DNA sequence: TGTGCCAGTAGTGAGGGTGGCAAAAACATTCAGTACTTC. It yields the protein CASSEGGKNIQYF.

The gene calls are TRBV7-2 and TRBJ2-7, with TRBD1 identical over 7 bases. Germline V CDR1 and CDR2: SGHTA, FQGNSA. This CDR3 has 17 residues. J lost 4 bases, V lost 5 bases, and 17 bases had no gene match. The CDR3 reads CASSLRKSGTAQYEQYF. Here the CDR3 DNA reads TGTGCCAGCAGCCTACGAAAATCCGGGACAGCGCAATACGAGCAGTACTTC.

The chain carries TRBV30 and TRBJ1-1, with a weak D call TRBD1 (6 bases). The germline V and J ends were trimmed by 3 bases and 0 bases, with 17 bases remaining between them. The length of the CDR3 is 16 residues. In germline, CDR1 is GTSNPN, CDR2 SVGIG (reference sequence). In nucleotides, the CDR3 is TGTGCCTGGAGAGAACTCATCGGACAGTTGAACACTGAAGCTTTCTTT. It specifies CAWRELIGQLNTEAFF.

The chain has TRBV6-5 and TRBJ1-1; unclear D gene. Germline assignment: CDR1 MNHEY and CDR2 SVGAGI. This CDR3 is built from 16 residues. V shed 0 bases and J shed 1 base, with 12 bases lying between them. This chain's CDR3 is CASSYSPTRQNTEAFF. The CDR3 DNA sequence: TGTGCCAGCAGTTACTCCCCGACAAGGCAGAACACTGAAGCTTTCTTT.

This clone came up once. The genes are TRBV27 and TRBJ2-5; 10 nucleotides line up with TRBD2. CDR1 and CDR2 from the germline V gene are MNHEY and SMNVEV (reference sequence). Losses at the gene ends were 3 bases for V and 5 bases for J; bases not matched to a gene: 9. This CDR3 spans 16 amino acids. The CDR3 protein is CASSFTAGGPRETQYF. CDR3 sequence (DNA): TGTGCCAGCAGTTTCACAGCGGGGGGGCCGAGGGAGACCCAGTACTTC.

The chain couples TRBV7-8 to TRBJ2-3; the match to TRBD2 covers 10 bases. The junction had 11 bases not matched to a gene; V was cut back by 5 bases and J by 6 bases. CDR3 size: 16 residues. Germline V gives CDR1 SGHVS, CDR2 FQNEAQ. Written as DNA, the CDR3 is TGTGCCAGCAGCCGTCGTAGGCTAGCGGGGGCGGATACGCAGTATTTT. This sequence encodes CASSRRRLAGADTQYF.

This clone was counted only a few times. An end of the junction does not agree with germline; a read error may underlie this. V is TRBV5-1 and J is TRBJ2-7; TRBD2 might be the D (5 bases). CDR3 length equals 13 residues. Germline V CDR1 and CDR2: SGHRS, YFSETQ. The chain's CDR3 is CASSLGAENEQYF. CDR3 bases: TGTGCCAGCAGCCTGGGAGCGGAGAACGAGCAGTACTTC.

Comment on this clone: An end of the junction does not agree with germline; a read error may underlie this. Other DNA variants within this sample encode the same CDR3. This chain links TRBV4-3 with TRBJ2-5; 7 bases align to TRBD1. The CDR3 extends over 16 amino acids. CDR1 is LGHNA and CDR2 is YSLEER in the germline V gene. The CDR3 bases are TGCGCCAGTAGCCAGGGGTCGGGACAGAGACAAGAGACCCAGTACTTC. This sequence encodes CASSQGSGQRQETQYF.

The chain recombines TRBV5-1 with TRBJ1-1, with D uncertain. V was shortened by 3 bases and J by 8 bases, with 17 bases between the two germline ends. This CDR3 region has 14 residues. CDR1 and CDR2 (germline): SGHRS, YFSETQ. DNA of the CDR3: TGCGCCAGCAGCTACCCTTACGAGGGCGCGGAAGCTTTCTTT. This codes for CASSYPYEGAEAFF.

The chain uses TRBV14 and TRBJ2-2; D is unclear. V was shortened by 4 bases and J by 3 bases, with 12 bases between the two germline ends. Germline CDR1 SGHDN, CDR2 FVKESK. This CDR3 is 15 amino acids long. The CDR3 is CASSPPMGYTGELFF. The CDR3 coding sequence is TGTGCCAGCAGCCCACCAATGGGCTACACCGGGGAGCTGTTTTTT.

This clone was observed a few times. For the CDR3, the DNA is TGTGCCAGCCGTAAAGAACGGGTTGGAAACATTCAGTACTTC. It codes for CASRKERVGNIQYF. The rearrangement links TRBV27 to TRBJ2-4; D unresolved. Germline V gene sequence: CDR1 MNHEY, CDR2 SMNVEV (reference sequence). The CDR3 loop spans 14 amino acids. Trimming removed 8 bases from V and 6 bases from J, with 17 bases in between.

This rearrangement joins TRBV6-5 to TRBJ1-1, with 10 nucleotides matching TRBD1. The ends lost 4 bases at V and 5 bases at J; junction bases unmatched: 7. The germline V gene has CDR1 MNHEY and CDR2 SVGAGI. The CDR3 length is 15 residues. CDR3 amino acids: CASSLAGQGWTEAFF. In DNA form, the CDR3 reads TGTGCCAGCAGTTTGGCGGGACAGGGGTGGACTGAAGCTTTCTTT.

This chain links TRBV9 with TRBJ2-3; the D gene is possibly TRBD1 (6 bases). Germline CDR1 reads SGDLS; CDR2 reads YYNGEE. The V gene lost 4 bases and the J gene lost 0 bases, with 9 bases spanning the gap. The length of the CDR3 is 14 residues. The CDR3 bases are TGTGCCAGCAGCCCCCAGGGGAGCACAGATACGCAGTATTTT. As protein: CASSPQGSTDTQYF.

The rearrangement joins TRBV6-5 to TRBJ2-1; 7 nucleotides align to TRBD1. The germline gives CDR1 MNHEY, CDR2 SVGAGI. The V segment lost 6 bases and the J segment 4 bases; nucleotides outside the gene matches: 9. The CDR3 spans 15 residues. As DNA, the CDR3 is TGTGCCAGCAGCCTAGACGGGACAGCGTACAATGAGCAGTTCTTC. Translated, it gives CASSLDGTAYNEQFF.

CDR3 coding DNA: TGTGCCAGCAGCTTGATTGCCAGCTCCTACGAGCAGTACTTC. Translated, it gives CASSLIASSYEQYF. The chain joins TRBV5-6 to TRBJ2-7; no definite D call. V was trimmed by 1 base and J by 0 bases, leaving 8 bases between them. The CDR3 contains 14 residues. Germline CDR1 and CDR2: SGHDT and YYEEEE.

In the case of this clone: At one end the junction does not follow the germline gene, possibly because of a read error. The chain joins TRBV7-9 to TRBJ1-1, with D unresolved. CDR1 and CDR2 from the germline V gene are SEHNR and FQNEAQ (reference sequence). The CDR3 has 12 residues. This CDR3 is CSSSLSGTEAFF. The DNA for the CDR3 is TGTTCCAGCAGCTTATCAGGCACTGAAGCTTTCTTT. The whole variable domain, filled in from reference TRBV7-9 and TRBJ1-1, reads DTGVSQNPRHKITKRGQNVTFRCDPISEHNRLYWYRQTLGQGPEFLTYFQNEAQLEKSRLLSDRFSAERPKGSFSTLEIQRTEQGDSAMYLCSSSLSGTEAFFGQGTRLTVV.